Shown below are 32 T cell receptor beta chains from a single sample sequenced in a study of T cell changes during pregnancy in multiple sclerosis. Profiled with immunoSEQ multiplex PCR; TCRdb holds only in-frame clones, not every one. The profile covers about 87,000 clones, with 93% appearing a single time and approximately 1.3% taken by the ten largest. The specimen comprised peripheral blood, sampled in the third trimester of pregnancy. Receptors were obtained from a female donor in good health, enrolled as a control in a pregnancy study.

This clone was seen once. The V call is TRBV10-3, the J call TRBJ2-3, with TRBD2 matching 7 bases. This CDR3 is 20 amino acids long. CDR1 ENHRY and CDR2 SYGVKD come from the germline V gene. V shed 3 bases and J 1 base; nucleotides not matched to a gene: 19. CDR3 loop: CAISELGGSSNFARTDTQYF. CDR3 bases: TGTGCCATCAGTGAATTGGGGGGGAGTTCGAATTTTGCACGCACAGATACGCAGTATTTT.

The V gene is TRBV6-1, the J gene TRBJ2-3; 11 nucleotides line up with TRBD2. Germline V gene data show CDR1 as MNHNS and CDR2 as SASEGT. Trimming removed 2 bases from V and 4 bases from J; junction bases left unmatched: 17. CDR3 size: 20 residues. The CDR3 loop reads CASSELRGPPTSGTPDTQYF. The CDR3 DNA follows: TGTGCCAGCAGTGAACTCAGGGGGCCGCCGACTAGCGGGACCCCAGATACGCAGTATTTT.

The CDR3 DNA reads as TGTGCCAGCAGTTCACGACAGGCCCAACGGGAGACCCAGTACTTC. This translates into CASSSRQAQRETQYF. This chain joins TRBV28 and TRBJ2-5, with D perhaps matching TRBD1 (6 bases). Looked up from germline, CDR1 is MDHEN and CDR2 is SYDVKM. The V end lost 4 bases, the J end lost 5 bases, and 17 bases lay between the germline ends. The CDR3 extends over 15 amino acids.

J is TRBJ2-7 and V is TRBV7-2; 9 nucleotides agree with TRBD1. Germline V gene sequence: CDR1 SGHTA, CDR2 FQGNSA. CDR3 length: 14 residues. Trimming took 4 bases from V and 4 from J; bases not matched to a gene: 5. The CDR3 coding sequence is TGTGCCAGCAGCTCTGGGACAGGGTGGTACGAGCAGTACTTC. This translates into CASSSGTGWYEQYF.

The chain employs TRBV5-1 and TRBJ2-7; TRBD1 matches at 9 bases. Germline CDR1 SGHRS, CDR2 YFSETQ. Losses at the gene ends were 3 bases for V and 6 bases for J; bases not matched to a gene: 19. The CDR3 is made up of 18 amino acids. The CDR3 sequence is CASSSLTGGSTLVGEQYF. DNA of the CDR3: TGCGCCAGCAGCTCCCTGACAGGGGGAAGTACCCTGGTGGGCGAGCAGTACTTC. The full variable domain, in which reference TRBV5-1 and TRBJ2-7 provide the parts outside the CDR3, is KAGVTQTPRYLIKTRGQQVTLSCSPISGHRSVSWYQQTPGQGLQFLFEYFSETQRNKGNFPGRFSGRQFSNSRSEMNVSTLELGDSALYLCASSSLTGGSTLVGEQYFGPGTRLTVT.

The V call is TRBV19, the J call TRBJ1-5, with D perhaps TRBD1 (6 bases). The CDR3 contains 14 residues. V lost 6 bases to trimming and J lost 5 bases, with 14 bases between them. Germline V lookup: CDR1 LNHDA, CDR2 SQIVND (reference sequence). The CDR3 bases are TGTGCCAGTAGGAGCAGGGGAATGGATCAGCCCCAGCATTTT. Its protein product is CASRSRGMDQPQHF.

CDR3 amino acids: CASSLTVAGAYNEQFF. For the CDR3, the DNA is TGCGCCAGCAGCTTGACAGTAGCGGGAGCATACAATGAGCAGTTCTTC. V and J are TRBV5-1 and TRBJ2-1; the match to TRBD2 covers 9 bases. V shed 1 base, J shed 4 bases, and the junction held 6 bases outside the gene matches. The length of the CDR3 is 16 residues. CDR1 SGHRS and CDR2 YFSETQ come from the germline V gene.

V is TRBV7-2 and J is TRBJ2-1, with 7 bases that match TRBD2. V shed 0 bases, J shed 8 bases, and the junction held 16 bases outside the gene matches. Germline CDR1 is SGHTA and CDR2 is FQGNSA. The CDR3 loop spans 18 amino acids. CDR3 protein: CASSLARGAGVVSYEQFF. CDR3 DNA sequence: TGTGCCAGCAGCTTAGCTCGTGGCGCGGGAGTAGTTTCCTATGAGCAGTTCTTC.

The chain recombines TRBV28 with TRBJ1-3; D is perhaps TRBD1 (5 bases). The V end was cut by 6 bases, the J end by 2 bases, with 11 bases between. The CDR3 is 14 amino acids. CDR1 and CDR2 from the germline V gene are MDHEN and SYDVKM. CDR3 sequence: CASSQGAAGNTIYF. In DNA form, the CDR3 reads TGTGCCAGCAGCCAAGGGGCAGCTGGAAACACCATATATTTT.

The CDR3 sequence is CASRRTGSQETQYF. The DNA of the CDR3 is TGTGCCAGCAGACGCACGGGTTCTCAAGAGACCCAGTACTTC. This chain joins TRBV28 and TRBJ2-5; D is unclear. Germline values: CDR1 MDHEN, CDR2 SYDVKM. The CDR3 is made up of 14 amino acids. The V gene lost 6 bases and the J gene lost 2 bases, with 13 bases spanning the gap.

This clone was picked up one time. The CDR3 sequence: CASSPEGQGVYEQYF. The CDR3 DNA follows: TGTGCCAGCAGTCCGGAAGGGCAGGGGGTGTACGAGCAGTACTTC. The chain carries TRBV2 and TRBJ2-7; 7 nucleotides line up with TRBD1. The CDR3 has 15 residues. In germline, CDR1 is SNHLY, CDR2 FYNNEI. Losses at the gene ends were 5 bases for V and 4 bases for J; bases not matched to a gene: 11.

The J gene is TRBJ2-5, the V gene TRBV7-9, with no clear D. The CDR3 sequence is 14 residues long. Deletions cut 4 bases from V and 1 base from J, with 10 bases between. From germline, CDR1 is SEHNR and CDR2 FQNEAQ (reference sequence). CDR3 coding DNA: TGTGCCAGCAGCTCCGGCGGCAGCCAAGAGACCCAGTACTTC. Its translation: CASSSGGSQETQYF. Full variable domain (remainder filled in from reference TRBV7-9 and TRBJ2-5): DTGVSQNPRHKITKRGQNVTFRCDPISEHNRLYWYRQTLGQGPEFLTYFQNEAQLEKSRLLSDRFSAERPKGSFSTLEIQRTEQGDSAMYLCASSSGGSQETQYFGPGTRLLVL.

The J gene is TRBJ2-7, the V gene TRBV6-1; the match to TRBD2 covers 13 bases. The junction had 10 bases not matched to a gene; V was cut back by 4 bases and J by 7 bases. Germline V gene lookup returns CDR1 MNHNS and CDR2 SASEGT. There are 16 residues in the CDR3. The CDR3 bases are TGTGCCAGCAGTGGTCCCAGACTAGCGGGAGGTTATGAGCAGTACTTC. Its translation is CASSGPRLAGGYEQYF.

The chain recombines TRBV13 with TRBJ2-3, with TRBD2 identical over 7 bases. Trimming took 1 base from V and 0 from J; bases not matched to a gene: 13. The CDR3 runs to 19 residues. Germline lookup yields CDR1 PRHDT and CDR2 FYEKMQ (reference sequence). CDR3 nucleotides: TGTGCCAGCAGCTTAGAACGAGCGGGATTTCCCCCTAGCACAGATACGCAGTATTTT. Translating it yields CASSLERAGFPPSTDTQYF.

V usage is TRBV6-6 and J usage is TRBJ1-2; weak D call: TRBD1 (5 bases). The ends were cut back, 10 bases at V and 8 bases at J, with 17 bases in the middle. The CDR3 has 12 amino acids. Germline V lookup: CDR1 MNHNY, CDR2 SVGAGI (reference sequence). CDR3 coding DNA: TGTGCCACCGGCAACGGGACTCGCGGCTACACCTTC. Translation gives CATGNGTRGYTF.

The genes are TRBV27 and TRBJ2-3, with D unresolved. CDR1 MNHEY and CDR2 SMNVEV come from the germline V gene (reference sequence). The CDR3 consists of 12 residues. V was pared by 0 bases and J by 5 bases, with 3 bases between. The CDR3 DNA sequence: TGTGCCAGCAGTTTATCCAAAGATACGCAGTATTTT. This gives the protein CASSLSKDTQYF.

This chain links TRBV29-1 with TRBJ2-1; D remains unclear. Per germline, CDR1 SQVTM and CDR2 ANQGSEA. The CDR3 sequence is 13 residues long. Trimming removed 4 bases from V and 5 bases from J, with 12 bases in between. CDR3 sequence reads: CSVVRGLNNEQFF. The CDR3 coding sequence is TGCAGCGTTGTCCGAGGCCTTAACAATGAGCAGTTCTTC.

The chain couples TRBV2 to TRBJ2-7; D not resolved. The V gene lost 4 bases and the J gene lost 5 bases, with 12 bases spanning the gap. The CDR3 contains 13 residues. The germline V gene has CDR1 SNHLY and CDR2 FYNNEI. This chain's CDR3 is CASSGLFRDEQYF. In nucleotides, the CDR3 is TGTGCCAGCAGTGGGCTATTCCGGGACGAGCAGTACTTC. The full variable domain, rest sourced from reference TRBV2 and TRBJ2-7, is EPEVTQTPSHQVTQMGQEVILRCVPISNHLYFYWYRQILGQKVEFLVSFYNNEISEKSEIFDDQFSVERPDGSNFTLKIRSTKLEDSAMYFCASSGLFRDEQYFGPGTRLTVT.

This chain joins TRBV19 and TRBJ2-7; 8 bases agree with TRBD1. Germline trimming cut 1 base from V and 4 bases from J; bases unmatched to any gene: 6. This CDR3 has 15 residues. Looked up from germline, CDR1 is LNHDA and CDR2 is SQIVND (reference sequence). DNA of the CDR3: TGTGCCAGTAGTATAGCAGGGGGCGCGAAGTACGAGCAGTACTTC. Its translation: CASSIAGGAKYEQYF.

This clone occurred once. The chain uses TRBV30 and TRBJ2-1; D gene ambiguous. The CDR3 contains 11 residues. Germline V lookup: CDR1 GTSNPN, CDR2 SVGIG (reference sequence). The germline V and J ends were trimmed by 5 bases and 6 bases, with 8 bases remaining between them. CDR3 amino acids: CAWGWANEQFF. In DNA form, the CDR3 reads TGTGCCTGGGGGTGGGCCAATGAGCAGTTCTTC.

This clone appeared a single time. The rearrangement joins TRBV19 to TRBJ2-3, with TRBD2 as a possible D gene (6 bases). This CDR3 is 14 amino acids long. V lost 5 bases and J lost 0, with 9 bases in between. The germline CDR1 and CDR2 sequences are LNHDA and SQIVND (reference sequence). Here the CDR3 reads CASSYGRSTDTQYF. The CDR3 DNA follows: TGTGCCAGTAGTTACGGGAGAAGCACAGATACGCAGTATTTT.

The chain joins TRBV9 to TRBJ2-7, with 10 bases identical to TRBD1. Germline CDR1 and CDR2: SGDLS and YYNGEE. The CDR3 is 14 residues long. J gave up 3 bases and V 7 bases, and 7 bases lay outside the gene matches. CDR3 sequence reads: CASCPGTGVYEQYF. DNA of the CDR3: TGTGCCAGCTGCCCCGGGACAGGGGTCTACGAGCAGTACTTC.

CDR3 coding DNA: TGTGCCAGCAGCTTCGGACAGGTCACAGATACGCAGTATTTT. Amino acids: CASSFGQVTDTQYF. The rearrangement links TRBV5-6 to TRBJ2-3; 7 positions match TRBD1. Per germline, CDR1 SGHDT and CDR2 YYEEEE. The ends lost 2 bases at V and 2 bases at J; junction bases unmatched: 2. CDR3 length equals 14 residues.

The chain has TRBV28 and TRBJ2-2, with D possibly TRBD2 on 5 matching bases. The CDR3 is 18 amino acids. V lost 4 bases to trimming and J lost 4 bases, with 22 bases between them. Germline CDR1 and CDR2: MDHEN and SYDVKM. The CDR3 region has the DNA TGTGCCAGCAGTTCCCCTAGCCGGTCATTGCGGACCACCGGGGAGCTGTTTTTT. This sequence encodes CASSSPSRSLRTTGELFF.

The rearrangement links TRBV7-9 to TRBJ2-1; 11 nucleotides agree with TRBD2. Trimming cost V 3 bases and J 11 bases; bases outside gene matches: 18. Germline V lookup: CDR1 SEHNR, CDR2 FQNEAQ (reference sequence). This CDR3 is 18 amino acids long. CDR3 nucleotides: TGTGCCAGCAGCTTGTACGGCCGGGAGGCACTAGCGGGGGTTCAGCAGTTCTTC. It yields the protein CASSLYGREALAGVQQFF.

V and J are TRBV19 and TRBJ2-7; the D gene is possibly TRBD2 (6 bases). V was clipped by 6 bases and J by 2 bases, with 17 bases between them. There are 15 residues in the CDR3. Germline V gives CDR1 LNHDA, CDR2 SQIVND (reference sequence). Here the CDR3 DNA reads TGTGCCAGTAGGAAAGGGGACTCCCATCCCTACGAGCAGTACTTC. This translates into CASRKGDSHPYEQYF. The entire variable domain, with the rest obtained from reference TRBV19 and TRBJ2-7, is as follows: DGGITQSPKYLFRKEGQNVTLSCEQNLNHDAMYWYRQDPGQGLRLIYYSQIVNDFQKGDIAEGYSVSREKKESFPLTVTSAQKNPTAFYLCASRKGDSHPYEQYFGPGTRLTVT.

This chain connects TRBV21-1 to TRBJ1-5; the table's D call of TRBD1 was not tested on the DNA. TRBV21-1 is termed a pseudogene. This CDR3 has 15 amino acids. CDR3 nucleotide sequence: TGTGCCAGCACCCTAGACAGGGAGGGCAATCAGCCCCAGCATTTT. Translated: CASTLDREGNQPQHF.

V usage is TRBV2 and J usage is TRBJ2-1; 12 nucleotides align to TRBD2. The CDR3 loop spans 15 amino acids. In germline, CDR1 is SNHLY, CDR2 FYNNEI. V lost 5 bases, J lost 9 bases, and 8 bases stayed unmatched. The CDR3 nucleotides read TGTGCCAGCAGTAAACTAGCGGGAGGATCTGTTGAGCAGTTCTTC. Its translation: CASSKLAGGSVEQFF.

This rearrangement joins TRBV10-3 to TRBJ1-2; no clear D. From germline, CDR1 is ENHRY and CDR2 SYGVKD. V shed 0 bases and J shed 2 bases, with 10 bases lying between them. The CDR3 spans 15 residues. The CDR3 is CAISESRYGNYGYTF. In DNA form, the CDR3 reads TGTGCCATCAGTGAGTCGAGATACGGGAACTATGGCTACACCTTC.

The chain uses TRBV5-1 and TRBJ1-4, with 8 positions matching TRBD1. The germline gives CDR1 SGHRS, CDR2 YFSETQ. The length of the CDR3 is 15 residues. V shed 4 bases and J 5 bases; nucleotides not matched to a gene: 7. For the CDR3, the DNA is TGCGCCAGCAGCCATGGACAGGGACGGAATGAAAAACTGTTTTTT. As protein: CASSHGQGRNEKLFF. Variable domain in full (rest from reference TRBV5-1 and TRBJ1-4): KAGVTQTPRYLIKTRGQQVTLSCSPISGHRSVSWYQQTPGQGLQFLFEYFSETQRNKGNFPGRFSGRQFSNSRSEMNVSTLELGDSALYLCASSHGQGRNEKLFFGSGTQLSVL.

In regard to this clone: Other DNA sequences in the same sample also yield this CDR3. CDR3 in amino acids: CASSSGGRTEAFF. The CDR3 DNA follows: TGTGCCAGCAGTTCAGGGGGAAGAACTGAAGCTTTCTTT. This chain links TRBV6-5 with TRBJ1-1; 7 nucleotides line up with TRBD1. After removal of 4 bases from V and 5 bases from J, the junction contained 4 bases not matched to a gene. The germline gives CDR1 MNHEY, CDR2 SVGAGI. The CDR3 length is 13 residues.

The chain carries TRBV7-9 and TRBJ1-2, with D possibly TRBD1 on 5 matching bases. Germline V gene lookup returns CDR1 SEHNR and CDR2 FQNEAQ (reference sequence). Trimming took 5 bases from V and 4 from J, leaving 11 bases between them. The CDR3 loop spans 13 amino acids. CDR3 nucleotides: TGTGCCAGCAGCCGCGGGGGGGGCTATGGCTACACCTTC. This gives the protein CASSRGGGYGYTF.